The rows below give T cell receptor beta chains drawn from one sample of a study of vaccination and CD4 T cells after COVID-19. No antigen has been assigned to these receptors. TCRdb used MiXCR to reprocess the PCR reads, holding one entry per CDR3 protein. The table includes around 4,800 distinct CDR3 sequences, around 26% detected once. Specimen: CD4+ T cells from blood, cultured in vitro. These receptor sequences come from a human donor in good health. Both conserved end residues are part of each CDR3.

cdr3_aa v_call
CASSLTDTQYF TRBV6-1
CSETHPREYTEAFF TRBV29-1
CASSLDGWELFF TRBV5-1
CASSYTGDYGYTF TRBV6-5
CSVYRVNTEAFF TRBV29-1
CASSIPSNQPQHF TRBV19
CSARDPRKETQYF TRBV20-1
CASGGWGAINNEQFF TRBV19
CASSWEGKLFF TRBV18
CASSLARGDEAFF TRBV7-3
CASSEMNGGPNTEAFF TRBV6-1
CATHNRGSNQPQHF TRBV19
CASSFDSTSYNEQFF TRBV7-2
CASSILGRAEAFF TRBV19
CASSISAKGTQYF TRBV18
CASSYSDRGGYGYTF TRBV6-5
CASTPRGRTENTEAFF TRBV7-9
CASTSLPGTEAFF TRBV5-5
CSARAADTQYF TRBV20-1
CASSLYGGDYGYTF TRBV7-2
CSAYQTSGGSLDTQYF TRBV20-1
CASNSRLLAATDTQYF TRBV7-2
CASSLSPSGGYNEQFF TRBV27
CASTQRGQTSGNTIYF TRBV6-1
CASSEAPIFAAGNLYEQYF TRBV2
CASGPGALPEQFF TRBV6-1
CASSEGLGRTGELFF TRBV2
CASSGGREATDTQYF TRBV6-1
CASSPTALAYGYTF TRBV7-8
CASRLRGHPDTEAFF TRBV5-8
CASSYSWGATSYNEQFF TRBV6-5
CSAREGQASRGYTF TRBV20-1
CASGGDPSGGADTQYF TRBV6-4